A selection of T cell receptor beta chains follows, all from one sample in a study of blood T cell repertoires in COVID-19. Libraries were prepared by immunoSEQ multiplex PCR; TCRdb keeps only in-frame clonotypes and omits some of them. The repertoire includes about 180,000 clones, 70% to 90% of them detected once, and approximately 9.9% sits in the top ten. Sequencing input: peripheral blood. Receptors originate from a human donor with active or convalescent COVID-19. The donor label of this sample is uncertain. Both conserved end residues are part of each CDR3. Fields, in order: D gene, clone size, V gene, J gene, CDR3 DNA, CDR3 protein. The D gene is left open where the match is weak. Part of the rows lack a size; the others show once, few, many or a class for expanded clones.

TRBD2	NA	TRBV11-1	TRBJ2-5	TGTGCCAGCTCACGGGAGGGGTACCAAGAGACCCAGTACTTC	CASSREGYQETQYF
TRBD2	NA	TRBV24-1	TRBJ2-3	TGTGCCACCAGTGATTTGCGAGAAGGAGGGACTAGCGGGAGTGCCACAGATACGCAGTATTTT	CATSDLREGGTSGSATDTQYF
NA	NA	TRBV27	TRBJ1-3	TGTGCCAGCAGTCCTTACTCTGGAAACACCATATATTTT	CASSPYSGNTIYF
NA	NA	TRBV27	TRBJ1-1	TGTGCCAGCAGATGGGGGCTCGGCGGCACTGAAGCTTTCTTT	CASRWGLGGTEAFF
NA	NA	TRBV6-6	TRBJ2-5	TGTGCCAGCAGACCGACAGGTGCGGAGACCCAGTACTTC	CASRPTGAETQYF
TRBD1	few	TRBV7-3	TRBJ1-4	TGTGCCAGCAGCGCGACAGGGGCCGGCCCACTGTTTTTT	CASSATGAGPLFF
NA	once	TRBV3-1/TRBV3-2	TRBJ2-1	TGTGCCAGCAGCCAAGGTGTCGTAGCTCATGAGCAGTTCTTC	CASSQGVVAHEQFF
TRBD2	NA	TRBV9	TRBJ2-5	TGTGCCAGCAGCGTAGGCACCCGCGGGGGGCAAGAGACCCAGTACTTC	CASSVGTRGGQETQYF
TRBD1	NA	TRBV9	TRBJ1-4	TGTGCCAGCAGCGTAGCTACAGGGGAAGGCGAAAAACTGTTTTTT	CASSVATGEGEKLFF
NA	NA	TRBV19	TRBJ1-2	TGTGCCAGTAGTATCTGGGGGCTAAACTATGGCTACACCTTC	CASSIWGLNYGYTF
NA	NA	TRBV27	TRBJ2-1	TGTGCCAGCAGTCCCGTCGGGGTTGGCAATGAGCAGTTCTTC	CASSPVGVGNEQFF
NA	NA	TRBV4-3	TRBJ1-2	TGCGCCAGCAGCCACCAGGGCGATGGCTATGGCTACACCTTC	CASSHQGDGYGYTF
NA	NA	TRBV19	TRBJ1-1	TGTGCCAGTAGTACTCAGGGAGGAAGTACTGAAGCTTTCTTT	CASSTQGGSTEAFF
NA	once	TRBV5-8	TRBJ2-3	TGTGCCAGCAGCTTGGAATGGCGGGGGCCCGAGGCAGATACGCAGTATTTT	CASSLEWRGPEADTQYF
NA	NA	TRBV21-1	TRBJ1-2	TGTGCCAGCTGGACAGGGGGGAAGGTAACTAACTATGGCTACACCTTC	CASWTGGKVTNYGYTF
NA	NA	TRBV30	TRBJ2-7	TGTGCCTGGAGTGTGGGAGCTTTCGAGCAGTACTTC	CAWSVGAFEQYF
NA	NA	TRBV19	TRBJ2-3	TGTGCCAGTTCCTGGGGGGGCAGCCACACAGATACGCAGTATTTT	CASSWGGSHTDTQYF
NA	NA	TRBV29-1	TRBJ1-4	TGCAGCGTTGAAGACCCACAATTAAATCCGGAAAAACTGTTTTTT	CSVEDPQLNPEKLFF
NA	NA	TRBV18	TRBJ1-3	TGTGCCAGCTCACCACGGCAGGACTCTGGAAACACCATATATTTT	CASSPRQDSGNTIYF
TRBD1	NA	TRBV24-1	TRBJ2-1	TGTGCCACCAGTGAACAGGGGAATCTCCTCAATGAGCAGTTCTTC	CATSEQGNLLNEQFF
TRBD1	few	TRBV19	TRBJ1-5	TGTGCCAGTAGTGGAGCGACAGGGGGGGTCGGCAATCAGCCCCAGCATTTT	CASSGATGGVGNQPQHF
NA	NA	TRBV5-4	TRBJ2-2	TGTGCCAGCCACAGTGGTTCGACCGGGGAGCTGTTTTTT	CASHSGSTGELFF
NA	NA	TRBV7-4	TRBJ2-3	TGTGCCAGCAGCTCCCCGGGACTCCACCCGCAGTATTTT	CASSSPGLHPQYF
TRBD2	NA	TRBV5-1	TRBJ2-1	TGCGCCAGCACCGTAGCGGGAGCGGTCTACAATGAGCAGTTCTTC	CASTVAGAVYNEQFF
TRBD2	NA	TRBV7-2	TRBJ2-1	TGTGCCAGCAGCTTTAGAACCCGGGGGGGAGAGCAGTTCTTC	CASSFRTRGGEQFF
TRBD1	NA	TRBV6-6	TRBJ2-7	TGTGCCAGCACGGACAGGTTTACCTACGAGCAGTACTTC	CASTDRFTYEQYF
TRBD2	NA	TRBV2	TRBJ2-3	TGTGCCAGCTCAAAGGGACTAGCGTTCACAGATACGCAGTATTTT	CASSKGLAFTDTQYF
TRBD2	NA	TRBV5-4	TRBJ2-7	TGTGCCAGCAGCTTGACTAGCGGCTCCTACGAGCAGTACTTC	CASSLTSGSYEQYF
NA	NA	TRBV2	TRBJ1-2	TGTGCCAGCAGTGAAGGCAGAAGCGAGTACTATGGCTACACCTTC	CASSEGRSEYYGYTF
NA	NA	TRBV12-3/TRBV12-4	TRBJ2-2	TGTGCCAGCAGGCTCAGAACCGGGGAGCTGTTTTTT	CASRLRTGELFF
NA	NA	TRBV27	TRBJ1-1	TGTGCCAGCAGTTTATCGGTTGGAGCCCGGAGGGGAAAGACTGAAGCTTTCTTT	CASSLSVGARRGKTEAFF
NA	NA	TRBV5-5	TRBJ1-4	TGTGCCAGCAGCTTGAGTCCGGGAAATGAAAAACTGTTTTTT	CASSLSPGNEKLFF
TRBD1	NA	TRBV24-1	TRBJ1-5	TGTGCCACCAGTGATCGGGGACAGGGGGCGGTGGGTCAGCCCCAGCATTTT	CATSDRGQGAVGQPQHF
TRBD2	once	TRBV28	TRBJ2-3	TGTGCCGCTACTAGCGGGGGGGCCACAGATACGCAGTATTTT	CAATSGGATDTQYF
TRBD2	NA	TRBV5-1	TRBJ2-1	TGCGCCAGCAGCTTCGGAGGACTAGCTTACAATGAGCAGTTCTTC	CASSFGGLAYNEQFF
NA	NA	TRBV7-2	TRBJ2-2	TGTGCCAGCAGCCCGAGCCTTGGCGGGGAGCTGTTTTTT	CASSPSLGGELFF
TRBD2	NA	TRBV30	TRBJ2-7	TGTGCCTGGTTGACTAGCGGGAGCTACGAGCAGTACTTC	CAWLTSGSYEQYF
TRBD2	NA	TRBV18	TRBJ2-1	TGTGCCAGCTCCCTAGCGGGAGGGCCGGGAGAGCAGTTCTTC	CASSLAGGPGEQFF
TRBD2	once	TRBV23-1	TRBJ2-3	TGCGCCAGCAGTCAATCCCCTCTAGCGGGAGGTAGTAAAGATACGCAGTATTTT	CASSQSPLAGGSKDTQYF
NA	NA	TRBV6-2/TRBV6-3	TRBJ1-1	TGTGCCAGCAGTTCACAGGTCTCGGCAGACCTCAACACTGAAGCTTTCTTT	CASSSQVSADLNTEAFF
TRBD1	NA	TRBV7-9	TRBJ1-1	TGTGCCAGCAGCTCTCCGACAGGGGCATTGACTGAAGCTTTCTTT	CASSSPTGALTEAFF
NA	NA	TRBV12-3/TRBV12-4	TRBJ1-1	TGTGCCAGCGTCTTCGGGAACACTGAAGCTTTCTTT	CASVFGNTEAFF
TRBD1	NA	TRBV5-4	TRBJ1-2	TGTGCCAGCAGCTTCGACAGGGGCGCAAACTATGGCTACACCTTC	CASSFDRGANYGYTF
NA	NA	TRBV7-8	TRBJ2-7	TGTGCCAGCAGCTTAGAGTTCGGGAGAATCTACGAGCAGTACTTC	CASSLEFGRIYEQYF
TRBD2	NA	TRBV30	TRBJ2-3	TGTGCCTGGAGTCTTAGCGGGAACATCCCCACAGATACGCAGTATTTT	CAWSLSGNIPTDTQYF
NA	once	TRBV6-5	TRBJ2-5	TGTGCCAGCAGCTCTAGTAGGTGGGAGACCCAGTACTTC	CASSSSRWETQYF